Sequencing of this T cell receptor beta chain was carried out in a study of human T cells and chemical hapten exposure. Overall study context: From small differences in pooled library volume came most of the variation in per-sample TCR yields.

The table lists this clonotype with many counts. This sample's time point: pre-sensitization, week 0. Stated treatment: therapeutic diphenylcyclopropenone sensitization with weekly scalp DPC. TCRdb re-analysed the RACE reads in MiXCR, keeping a single row per CDR3 protein. The sample has 350,000 to 400,000 distinct CDR3 sequences, about 5.1% seen once; the top ten hold just over 2.5%. The sample was whole blood, taken in connection with sensitization to the hapten diphenylcyclopropenone (DPC). The receptor was isolated from a woman between 45 and 60 years old with alopecia areata. Some clones in this sample may be carry-over from other donors' samples.

The CDR3 region is CAIAWRDATDTQYF. CDR3 DNA: TGCGCCATAGCATGGCGGGATGCGACAGATACGCAGTATTTT. The chain has TRBV5-1 and TRBJ2-3, with D maybe TRBD2 (6 bases). Trimming pared 9 bases from V and 3 bases from J, leaving 17 bases between. CDR3 length: 14 amino acids. CDR1 and CDR2 from the germline V gene are SGHRS and YFSETQ.